Sequencing of this T cell receptor beta chain was carried out in a study of beta chain features in type 1 diabetes. Study overall: Sorted cells numbering under 140,000,000 were examined across all samples.

This clone has more than one count but fewer than ten. The antigen remains undetermined. Reverse transcribing all isolated RNA meant expressed TCRB transcripts were sequenced. Data came from immunoSEQ multiplex PCR; TCRdb stores just in-frame clones and leaves some out. The sample holds fewer than 650,000 clones; roughly 15% are singletons and the top ten take around 0.095%. General study findings and limits: TCRB CDR3s from Type 1 diabetes patients were moderately but significantly shorter in all four CD4+ subsets.

Markers CD45RO/CCR7/CD25/CD127/CD95/CD27 served to sort CD4+ naive, central memory, regulatory and stem cell-like memory cells. Populations obtained by sorting all exceeded 95% purity. CDR3 size: 15 residues. The germline V gene encodes CDR1 SGDLS and CDR2 YYNGEE. The V segment lost 9 bases and the J segment 1 base; nucleotides outside the gene matches: 9. The chain links TRBV9 to TRBJ2-2; 7 bases agree with TRBD2. The clonotype comes from a man aged 18 to 30 in good health. Sequences were obtained from naive CD4+ T cells from blood. CDR3 nucleotide sequence: TGTGCCATCCTTCGGGGGGTTATGAACACCGGGGAGCTGTTTTTT. Protein sequence: CAILRGVMNTGELFF.